The 20 T cell receptor beta chains below were found in one sample sequenced in a study of response to subunit inactivated influenza vaccine. MiXCR, applied by TCRdb to the RT-PCR reads, yields one record per CDR3 protein. The sample has roughly 500,000 distinct CDR3 sequences; more than 15% are singletons. The material sequenced was CD4+ T cells sorted from PBMCs, taken less than 30 months after vaccination. These receptors were obtained from a man aged 50-75 years who received an inactivated influenza vaccine.

DNA of the CDR3: TGTGCCAGCAGCCAAACCAGCTATAGCAATCAGCCCCAGCATTTT. Translating gives CASSQTSYSNQPQHF. V usage is TRBV3-1 and J usage is TRBJ1-5; D not resolved. V shed 2 bases and J shed 0 bases, with 8 bases lying between them. Germline loops: CDR1 LGHDT, CDR2 YNNKEL (reference sequence). The CDR3 consists of 15 residues.

For the CDR3, the DNA is TGTGCCAGCAGCCGTAGTGGACCGGGACTAGCGACAGATACGCAGTATTTT. This gives the protein CASSRSGPGLATDTQYF. The rearrangement uses TRBV4-2 and TRBJ2-3, with 10 bases matching TRBD2. With 4 bases clipped from V and 3 bases from J, the junction kept 10 bases outside the gene matches. The CDR3 is 17 residues long. Germline loops: CDR1 LGHNA, CDR2 YNFKEQ.

At least ten counts were recorded for this clonotype. The chain employs TRBV6-2 or TRBV6-3 and TRBJ2-7, with 11 bases aligning to TRBD2. Germline V gene data show CDR1 as MNHEY and CDR2 as SVGEGT. With 6 bases clipped from V and 3 bases from J, the junction kept 10 bases outside the gene matches. CDR3 length equals 16 residues. CDR3 protein: CASSPGLAARGYEQYF. The CDR3 DNA reads TGTGCCAGCAGCCCGGGACTAGCGGCGAGGGGCTACGAGCAGTACTTC.

CDR3 DNA: TGTGCCAGCAAGGGACTAGCATTCCACGAGCAGTACTTC. This translates into CASKGLAFHEQYF. The chain is built from TRBV12-3 or TRBV12-4 and TRBJ2-7; 9 nucleotides agree with TRBD2. The CDR3 is made up of 13 amino acids. Losses at the gene ends were 7 bases for V and 5 bases for J; bases not matched to a gene: 6.

This clonotype was recorded a few times. The chain recombines TRBV19 with TRBJ2-5; 10 bases line up with TRBD1. The germline V gene has CDR1 LNHDA and CDR2 SQIVND (reference sequence). The CDR3 totals 15 residues. V was clipped by 3 bases and J by 2 bases; unmatched bases: 3. DNA for the CDR3: TGTGCCAGTAGTATCCGGGACAGGGGACAAGAGACCCAGTACTTC. It encodes CASSIRDRGQETQYF.

The chain carries TRBV6-1 and TRBJ1-4; D is uncertain. Germline V gene lookup returns CDR1 MNHNS and CDR2 SASEGT. The CDR3 has 14 amino acids. V was cut by 5 bases and J by 5 bases, with 12 bases left in between. The CDR3 reads CASSRGGPNEKLFF. In DNA, the CDR3 is TGTGCCAGCAGTCGTGGTGGGCCAAATGAAAAACTGTTTTTT.

This clonotype was found a few times. The chain employs TRBV3-1 and TRBJ2-4; D possibly matches TRBD1 or TRBD2 (6 bases each). This CDR3 contains 17 residues. Trimming shortened V by 3 bases and J by 1 base, and 16 bases separated the two germline ends. Germline assignment: CDR1 LGHDT and CDR2 YNNKEL (reference sequence). CDR3 amino acids: CASSHHGRGLAKNIQYF. The CDR3, as DNA: TGTGCCAGCAGCCACCACGGACGGGGGCTCGCCAAAAACATTCAGTACTTC.

The rearrangement links TRBV2 to TRBJ2-3; D unclear. Trimming shortened V by 2 bases and J by 5 bases, and 5 bases separated the two germline ends. This CDR3 has 12 residues. Germline CDR1 and CDR2: SNHLY and FYNNEI. For the CDR3, the DNA is TGTGCCAGCAGTGAATGGGGAGATACGCAGTATTTT. It translates to CASSEWGDTQYF.

V gene TRBV6-2 or TRBV6-3 combines with J gene TRBJ1-2; D is uncertain. The germline V gene encodes CDR1 MNHEY and CDR2 SVGEGT. Trimming pared 2 bases from V and 7 bases from J, leaving 8 bases between. The CDR3 extends over 12 amino acids. The CDR3 DNA is TGTGCCAGCAGTTACAGGCGTAGTGGCTACACCTTC. Translating it yields CASSYRRSGYTF.

A word on this clonotype: A single base separates this from a much larger clone, so it may be a read error. V gene TRBV7-8 combines with J gene TRBJ2-1, with no clear D. This CDR3 contains 14 residues. The germline V gene encodes CDR1 SGHVS and CDR2 FQNEAQ. The CDR3 is CASSPKVAYNDQFF. The CDR3 DNA reads as TGTGCCAGCAGCCCAAAGGTCGCCTACAATGACCAGTTCTTC.

This chain links TRBV29-1 with TRBJ2-1; the match to TRBD2 covers 11 bases. The CDR3 has 14 residues. The V gene's germline CDR1 is SQVTM and CDR2 ANQGSEA. Trimming cost V 7 bases and J 6 bases; bases outside gene matches: 8. This chain's CDR3 is CSAKGLAETNEQFF. The CDR3 nucleotides are TGCAGCGCCAAGGGACTAGCGGAGACCAATGAGCAGTTCTTC.

This chain connects TRBV6-6 to TRBJ1-2; tentatively, D is TRBD1 (5 bases). CDR3 length: 13 residues. Germline V gives CDR1 MNHNY, CDR2 SVGAGI (reference sequence). Trimming left V 6 bases short and J 3 bases short, with 11 bases between. The chain's CDR3 is CASRASQDYGYTF. CDR3 nucleotide sequence: TGTGCCAGCAGGGCTTCACAGGACTATGGCTACACCTTC.

The sample holds many counts of this clonotype. The chain recombines TRBV30 with TRBJ2-7, with 8 bases aligning to TRBD1. The V gene's germline CDR1 is GTSNPN and CDR2 SVGIG (reference sequence). CDR3 length: 13 residues. The ends lost 0 bases at V and 5 bases at J; junction bases unmatched: 3. The CDR3, as DNA: TGTGCCTGGAGTGTCAGGGGGCCCCACGAGCAGTACTTC. Amino acid sequence: CAWSVRGPHEQYF. Based on the CDR3 plus reference TRBV30 and TRBJ2-7, the full variable domain is SQTIHQWPATLVQPVGSPLSLECTVEGTSNPNLYWYRQAAGRGLQLLFYSVGIGQISSEVPQNLSASRPQDRQFILSSKKLLLSDSGFYLCAWSVRGPHEQYFGPGTRLTVT.

There are a few counts of this clonotype. J is TRBJ1-1 and V is TRBV6-5, with D unclear. CDR1 and CDR2 (germline): MNHEY, SVGAGI. The germline V and J ends were trimmed by 2 bases and 1 base, with 17 bases remaining between them. The CDR3 runs 17 residues. CDR3 sequence: CASSYPGGLPRNTEAFF. CDR3 nucleotides: TGTGCCAGCAGTTACCCCGGCGGGCTACCGAGGAACACTGAAGCTTTCTTT.

This rearrangement joins TRBV12-3 or TRBV12-4 to TRBJ2-5, with 9 bases identical to TRBD2. The CDR3 is made up of 15 amino acids. V shed 5 bases and J 4 bases; nucleotides not matched to a gene: 8. The CDR3 DNA reads TGTGCCAGCAGTAAATACCGCGGGGGGGCAGAGACCCAGTACTTC. It specifies CASSKYRGGAETQYF.

This clonotype came up a few times. The V gene is TRBV6-2 or TRBV6-3, the J gene TRBJ1-6; D is ambiguous. There are 15 residues in the CDR3. V was pared by 2 bases and J by 10 bases, with 15 bases between. Germline V CDR1 and CDR2: MNHEY, SVGEGT. The CDR3 DNA reads TGTGCCAGCAGTTACACGACTGCGACGCGGTCACCCCTCCACTTT. Protein product: CASSYTTATRSPLHF.

This clonotype was counted only a few times. The rearrangement joins TRBV12-3 or TRBV12-4 to TRBJ1-2; 8 nucleotides match TRBD1. Losses at the gene ends were 1 base for V and 7 bases for J; bases not matched to a gene: 8. This CDR3 has 15 amino acids. The CDR3 region is CASSLVQQGGSGYTF. The CDR3 nucleotides are TGTGCCAGCAGTTTAGTACAACAGGGGGGATCTGGCTACACCTTC.

This clonotype was observed a handful of times. J is TRBJ2-5 and V is TRBV5-1; TRBD1 aligns across 7 bases. V lost 5 bases and J lost 3; bases outside the gene matches: 10. The germline gives CDR1 SGHRS, CDR2 YFSETQ. This CDR3 region has 15 residues. CDR3 coding DNA: TGCGCCAGCAGTAGAGTGATCGGGACAGAAGAGACCCAGTACTTC. Its translation: CASSRVIGTEETQYF.

Concerning this clonotype itself: Compared with germline, one end of the junction differs, possibly owing to a read error. The CDR3 loop is CASSPPAGVYDYTF. For the CDR3, the DNA is TGTGCCAGCAGCCCTCCCGCCGGGGTCTATGACTACACCTTC. This chain joins TRBV7-9 and TRBJ1-2; unclear D gene. Germline assignment: CDR1 SEHNR and CDR2 FQNEAQ (reference sequence). The CDR3 extends over 14 amino acids.

This clonotype has more than one count but fewer than ten. CDR3 DNA sequence: TGTGCCACCAGCAGCGGGGGGCGAACCTACGAGCAGTACTTC. Protein product: CATSSGGRTYEQYF. The V and J genes are TRBV15 and TRBJ2-7; TRBD2 is a possible D gene (7 bases). The CDR3 sequence is 14 residues long. The ends were cut back, 3 bases at V and 2 bases at J, with 11 bases in the middle. In germline, CDR1 is LNHNV, CDR2 YYDKDF (reference sequence).